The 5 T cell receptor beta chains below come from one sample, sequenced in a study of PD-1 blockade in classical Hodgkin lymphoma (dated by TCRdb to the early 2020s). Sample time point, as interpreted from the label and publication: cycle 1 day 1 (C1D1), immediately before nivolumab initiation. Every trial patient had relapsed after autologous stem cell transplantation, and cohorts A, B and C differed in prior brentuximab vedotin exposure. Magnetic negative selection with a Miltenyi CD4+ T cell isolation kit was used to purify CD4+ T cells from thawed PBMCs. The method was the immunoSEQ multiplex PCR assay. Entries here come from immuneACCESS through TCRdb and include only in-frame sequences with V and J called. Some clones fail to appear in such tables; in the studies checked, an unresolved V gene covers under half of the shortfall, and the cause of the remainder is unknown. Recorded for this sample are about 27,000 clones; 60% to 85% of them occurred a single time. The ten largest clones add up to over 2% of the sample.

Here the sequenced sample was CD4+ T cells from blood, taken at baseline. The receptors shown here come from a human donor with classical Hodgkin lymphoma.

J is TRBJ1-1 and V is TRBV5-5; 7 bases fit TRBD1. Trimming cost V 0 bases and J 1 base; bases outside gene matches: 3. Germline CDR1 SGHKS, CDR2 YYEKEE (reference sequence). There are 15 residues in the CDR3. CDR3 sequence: CASSLEYRGNTEAFF. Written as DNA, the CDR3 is TGTGCCAGCAGCTTGGAGTACAGGGGGAACACTGAAGCTTTCTTT. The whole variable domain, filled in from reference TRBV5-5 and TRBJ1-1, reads DAGVTQSPTHLIKTRGQQVTLRCSPISGHKSVSWYQQVLGQGPQFIFQYYEKEERGRGNFPDRFSARQFPNYSSELNVNALLLGDSALYLCASSLEYRGNTEAFFGQGTRLTVV.

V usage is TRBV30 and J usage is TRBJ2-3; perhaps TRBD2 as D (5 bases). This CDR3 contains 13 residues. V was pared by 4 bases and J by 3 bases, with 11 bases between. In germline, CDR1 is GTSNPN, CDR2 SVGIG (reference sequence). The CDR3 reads CAWTSSITDTQYF. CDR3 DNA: TGTGCCTGGACTAGCTCCATAACAGATACGCAGTATTTT.

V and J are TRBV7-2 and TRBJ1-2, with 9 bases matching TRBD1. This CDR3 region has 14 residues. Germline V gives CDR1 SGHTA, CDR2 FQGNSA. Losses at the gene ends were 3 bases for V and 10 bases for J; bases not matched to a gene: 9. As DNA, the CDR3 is TGTGCCAGCAGCTTTGACCCGGGACAGGGCGCCTACACCTTC. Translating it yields CASSFDPGQGAYTF.

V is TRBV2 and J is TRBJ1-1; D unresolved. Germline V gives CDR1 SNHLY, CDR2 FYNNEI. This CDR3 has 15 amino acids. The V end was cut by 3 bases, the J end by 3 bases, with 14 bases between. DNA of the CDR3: TGTGCCAGCAGTGACGGCGATCTGAGGTACACTGAAGCTTTCTTT. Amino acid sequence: CASSDGDLRYTEAFF.

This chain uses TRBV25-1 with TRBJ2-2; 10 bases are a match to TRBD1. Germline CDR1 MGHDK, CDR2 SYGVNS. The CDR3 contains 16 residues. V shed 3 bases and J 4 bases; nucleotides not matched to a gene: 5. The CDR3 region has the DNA TGTGCCAGCAGTGATCCGGGACAGGGGCCCACCGGGGAGCTGTTTTTT. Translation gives CASSDPGQGPTGELFF.